Below, 30 T cell receptor beta chains from the same sample are listed, as sequenced in a study of blood T cell repertoires in COVID-19. Method: immunoSEQ multiplex PCR; TCRdb's copy keeps in-frame clones and lacks some. The sample holds about 97,000 clones, around 87% seen once. Source material: peripheral blood. The receptors stem from a human donor in a cohort sampled during active COVID-19.

The chain combines TRBV5-6 with TRBJ2-7; the match to TRBD1 covers 7 bases. The CDR3 has 14 amino acids. The junction had 6 bases not matched to a gene; V was cut back by 4 bases and J by 2 bases. From germline, CDR1 is SGHDT and CDR2 YYEEEE. In DNA form, the CDR3 reads TGTGCCAGCAGCCTTACAGGGGTCCCCTACGAGCAGTACTTC. It codes for CASSLTGVPYEQYF.

The chain recombines TRBV6-5 with TRBJ2-7; TRBD1 might be the D (5 bases). CDR3 length: 13 residues. V was shortened by 7 bases and J by 3 bases, with 13 bases between the two germline ends. Germline V lookup: CDR1 MNHEY, CDR2 SVGAGI. The CDR3 DNA reads TGTGCCAGCACACTGGCAGGGATCTACGAGCAGTACTTC. Its protein product is CASTLAGIYEQYF.

V usage is TRBV7-8 and J usage is TRBJ2-7, with TRBD2 identical over 9 bases. CDR3 size: 15 residues. Germline V gives CDR1 SGHVS, CDR2 FQNEAQ. V shed 5 bases, J shed 3 bases, and the junction held 8 bases outside the gene matches. In DNA form, the CDR3 reads TGTGCCAGCAGCCCCTGGACTAGCGCCTTCTACGAGCAGTACTTC. Its protein product is CASSPWTSAFYEQYF. Together with reference TRBV7-8 and TRBJ2-7, the CDR3 gives the full variable domain: GAGVSQSPRYKVAKRGQDVALRCDPISGHVSLFWYQQALGQGPEFLTYFQNEAQLDKSGLPSDRFFAERPEGSVSTLKIQRTQQEDSAVYLCASSPWTSAFYEQYFGPGTRLTVT.

The V gene is TRBV19, the J gene TRBJ1-5; D is possibly TRBD1 (6 bases). The V end lost 4 bases, the J end lost 0 bases, and 13 bases lay between the germline ends. The CDR3 runs to 16 residues. Germline CDR1 LNHDA, CDR2 SQIVND (reference sequence). In DNA, the CDR3 is TGTGCCAGTAGTACTCTGACAGGATATAGCAATCAGCCCCAGCATTTT. It codes for CASSTLTGYSNQPQHF. The full variable domain, with the rest looked up from reference TRBV19 and TRBJ1-5, is DGGITQSPKYLFRKEGQNVTLSCEQNLNHDAMYWYRQDPGQGLRLIYYSQIVNDFQKGDIAEGYSVSREKKESFPLTVTSAQKNPTAFYLCASSTLTGYSNQPQHFGDGTRLSIL.

This clone was counted a few times. The V call is TRBV19, the J call TRBJ1-6, with D possibly TRBD1 on 6 matching bases. Germline values: CDR1 LNHDA, CDR2 SQIVND (reference sequence). This CDR3 has 15 residues. V lost 11 bases, J lost 3 bases, and 17 bases lay in between. Here the CDR3 reads CASGGAGVYNSPLHF. The CDR3 DNA reads as TGTGCCTCCGGGGGCGCGGGGGTCTATAATTCACCCCTCCACTTT.

The chain employs TRBV6-5 and TRBJ1-2; the match to TRBD1 covers 7 bases. CDR3 size: 14 residues. The junction had 12 bases not matched to a gene; V was cut back by 8 bases and J by 6 bases. Germline V gene data show CDR1 as MNHEY and CDR2 as SVGAGI. CDR3 in amino acids: CASRPYGGGHGYTF. The DNA for the CDR3 is TGTGCCAGCCGCCCTTATGGAGGGGGCCATGGCTACACCTTC.

The genes are TRBV27 and TRBJ1-5, with 7 bases fitting TRBD1. This CDR3 has 15 residues. Germline assignment: CDR1 MNHEY and CDR2 SMNVEV (reference sequence). V was pared by 3 bases and J by 7 bases, with 9 bases of the junction left unmatched. DNA of the CDR3: TGTGCCAGCAGTTTTTCCGGGACAGTCAGCCAGCCCCAGCATTTT. It encodes CASSFSGTVSQPQHF.

The CDR3 coding sequence is TGTGCCAGCAGTTCGGGGTTCAATGAGCAGTTCTTC. It translates to CASSSGFNEQFF. V is TRBV27 and J is TRBJ2-1; tentatively, D is TRBD2 (5 bases). CDR3 size: 12 residues. Per germline, CDR1 MNHEY and CDR2 SMNVEV (reference sequence). Trimming cost V 4 bases and J 6 bases, with 7 bases left between them.

The rearrangement uses TRBV7-2 and TRBJ2-3; 9 bases line up with TRBD2. After removal of 5 bases from V and 0 bases from J, the junction contained 3 bases not matched to a gene. This CDR3 has 15 residues. Germline values: CDR1 SGHTA, CDR2 FQGNSA. CDR3 nucleotides: TGTGCCAGCAGCCTGACTAGCGGTAGCACAGATACGCAGTATTTT. This gives the protein CASSLTSGSTDTQYF.

This chain connects TRBV7-9 to TRBJ2-7; 11 bases align to TRBD1. Germline CDR1 and CDR2: SEHNR and FQNEAQ (reference sequence). The V and J ends lost 1 base and 0 bases, in that order; junction bases with no gene match: 2. The CDR3 has 16 amino acids. The CDR3 DNA is TGTGCCAGCAGCTTAGGGGACAGGGGGAACTCCTACGAGCAGTACTTC. Its translation is CASSLGDRGNSYEQYF. Full variable domain (remainder filled in from reference TRBV7-9 and TRBJ2-7): DTGVSQNPRHKITKRGQNVTFRCDPISEHNRLYWYRQTLGQGPEFLTYFQNEAQLEKSRLLSDRFSAERPKGSFSTLEIQRTEQGDSAMYLCASSLGDRGNSYEQYFGPGTRLTVT.

This rearrangement joins TRBV5-4 to TRBJ2-1, with a possible D match to TRBD1 (5 bases). The germline CDR1 and CDR2 sequences are SGHNT and YYREEE (reference sequence). CDR3 length: 15 amino acids. The V gene lost 4 bases and the J gene lost 2 bases, with 13 bases spanning the gap. CDR3 region: CASSHPGFPYNEQFF. The DNA of the CDR3 is TGTGCCAGCAGCCACCCAGGGTTCCCCTACAATGAGCAGTTCTTC.

J is TRBJ2-7 and V is TRBV18; possibly TRBD2 for D (5 bases). The CDR3 covers 14 residues. Germline V gene sequence: CDR1 KGHSH, CDR2 LQKENI. V lost 6 bases to trimming and J lost 0 bases, with 12 bases between them. CDR3 DNA sequence: TGTGCCAGCTCGGACTTCCAAAGCTCCTACGAGCAGTACTTC. Translation gives CASSDFQSSYEQYF.

This chain links TRBV7-2 with TRBJ2-2; 7 nucleotides match TRBD2. The ends lost 2 bases at V and 0 bases at J; junction bases unmatched: 3. CDR1 SGHTA and CDR2 FQGNSA come from the germline V gene. The CDR3 runs 16 residues. The CDR3 loop reads CASSLNAGANTGELFF. CDR3 nucleotides: TGTGCCAGCAGCTTAAACGCGGGAGCGAACACCGGGGAGCTGTTTTTT.

V gene TRBV6-5 combines with J gene TRBJ1-4, with 10 bases identical to TRBD1. The V gene end was trimmed by 9 bases and the J gene end by 7 bases; junction bases not matched to a gene: 5. This CDR3 comprises 13 residues. Germline V gene lookup returns CDR1 MNHEY and CDR2 SVGAGI. The CDR3 loop reads CASRQGASEKLFF. CDR3 DNA sequence: TGTGCCAGTCGACAGGGGGCGAGTGAAAAACTGTTTTTT.

This clone was counted only a few times. The chain joins TRBV7-2 to TRBJ2-5, with 8 bases identical to TRBD2. The trim removed 4 bases at V and 5 bases at J, leaving 12 bases unmatched. There are 16 residues in the CDR3. Per germline, CDR1 SGHTA and CDR2 FQGNSA. This CDR3 is CASSSRLSSGYETQYF. CDR3 bases: TGTGCCAGCAGCTCCAGACTCTCTAGCGGGTACGAGACCCAGTACTTC.

This sequence joins TRBV19 and TRBJ2-7, with 14 bases that match TRBD2. The germline V gene has CDR1 LNHDA and CDR2 SQIVND (reference sequence). CDR3 length equals 17 residues. The trim removed 10 bases at V and 7 bases at J, leaving 18 bases unmatched. The CDR3 protein is CATRTSGRTGALREQYF. The DNA for the CDR3 is TGTGCCACCAGGACTAGCGGGAGGACTGGGGCTCTCCGAGAGCAGTACTTC.

The V and J genes are TRBV19 and TRBJ1-2, with no clear D. The V gene lost 2 bases and the J gene lost 4 bases, with 14 bases spanning the gap. This CDR3 contains 15 residues. Germline V gives CDR1 LNHDA, CDR2 SQIVND (reference sequence). The DNA for the CDR3 is TGTGCCAGTAGTATAAGGCGGATTGCGTCCTATGGCTACACCTTC. Its protein is CASSIRRIASYGYTF.

The chain links TRBV2 to TRBJ1-5, with a weak D call TRBD1 (6 bases). The CDR3 is 16 residues long. Per the germline V gene, CDR1 is SNHLY and CDR2 is FYNNEI. With 6 bases removed from V and 6 bases from J, the gap between germline ends came to 21 bases. The CDR3 nucleotides are TGTGCCAGCAGCCTCGGACCCAAGGGGGTAAGTCAGCCCCAGCATTTT. It yields the protein CASSLGPKGVSQPQHF.

J is TRBJ2-3 and V is TRBV6-2 or TRBV6-3; D not certain. The CDR3 sequence is 12 residues long. The germline V gene encodes CDR1 MNHEY and CDR2 SVGEGT. Trimming cost V 4 bases and J 3 bases, with 5 bases left between them. In DNA, the CDR3 is TGTGCCAGCAGTTCAACTACAGATACGCAGTATTTT. This translates into CASSSTTDTQYF.

The chain joins TRBV7-2 to TRBJ2-3; the D gene is possibly TRBD2 (5 bases). Germline CDR1 SGHTA, CDR2 FQGNSA. The CDR3 runs to 16 residues. Trimming removed 2 bases at V and 0 bases at J, with 12 bases between. The CDR3 loop reads CASSLRGSASTDTQYF. In DNA form, the CDR3 reads TGTGCCAGCAGCTTACGTGGTAGCGCTAGCACAGATACGCAGTATTTT. Using reference TRBV7-2 and TRBJ2-3 for the parts outside the CDR3, the full variable domain is GAGVSQSPSNKVTEKGKDVELRCDPISGHTALYWYRQSLGQGLEFLIYFQGNSAPDKSGLPSDRFSAERTGGSVSTLTIQRTQQEDSAVYLCASSLRGSASTDTQYFGPGTRLTVL.

V is TRBV6-5 and J is TRBJ1-1; TRBD1 is a possible D gene (6 bases). Trimming took off 2 bases at V and 4 bases at J, with 17 bases between the two ends. This CDR3 has 16 amino acids. The germline V gene has CDR1 MNHEY and CDR2 SVGAGI. This chain's CDR3 is CASSYGTGIGFTEAFF. CDR3 bases: TGTGCCAGCAGTTACGGCACAGGGATTGGGTTCACTGAAGCTTTCTTT.

The genes are TRBV6-5 and TRBJ2-7; D is possibly TRBD1 (6 bases). The CDR3 length is 14 residues. The germline V gene has CDR1 MNHEY and CDR2 SVGAGI. V lost 4 bases, J lost 9 bases, and 19 bases lay in between. For the CDR3, the DNA is TGTGCCAGCAGTTCCGGGACACGGACCCACGGGCAGTACTTC. It yields the protein CASSSGTRTHGQYF.

V is TRBV9 and J is TRBJ2-3; TRBD1 matches at 8 bases. Germline V CDR1 and CDR2: SGDLS, YYNGEE. This CDR3 is built from 16 residues. The trim removed 4 bases at V and 0 bases at J, leaving 7 bases unmatched. CDR3 coding DNA: TGTGCCAGCAGCACTCGGACAGGGCCGAGCACAGATACGCAGTATTTT. The encoded protein is CASSTRTGPSTDTQYF.

V usage is TRBV28 and J usage is TRBJ1-1; 10 nucleotides align to TRBD1. Per germline, CDR1 MDHEN and CDR2 SYDVKM. V lost 8 bases to trimming and J lost 0 bases; unmatched junction nucleotides: 3. This CDR3 has 14 amino acids. The CDR3 region is CASPGQGMNTEAFF. DNA of the CDR3: TGTGCCAGCCCGGGACAGGGGATGAACACTGAAGCTTTCTTT.

The chain has TRBV27 and TRBJ2-7, with D perhaps TRBD1 (5 bases). The CDR3 is 15 amino acids. Germline CDR1 MNHEY, CDR2 SMNVEV (reference sequence). Between the trimmed V and J ends, which lost 4 bases and 0 bases, there was a span of 13 bases. The DNA of the CDR3 is TGTGCCAGCAGTTATCAGGGATGGGCCTCCTACGAGCAGTACTTC. The encoded protein is CASSYQGWASYEQYF.

The chain carries TRBV19 and TRBJ1-6; unclear D gene. V gave up 2 bases and J gave up 8 bases, with 7 bases separating them. This CDR3 is built from 13 residues. The germline CDR1 and CDR2 sequences are LNHDA and SQIVND (reference sequence). CDR3 sequence: CASSINPDSPLHF. The CDR3, as DNA: TGTGCCAGTAGTATAAATCCTGATTCACCCCTCCACTTT.

The table lists this clone with a few counts. Distinct nucleotide sequences in the sample also encode this CDR3. The chain links TRBV6-1 to TRBJ2-7; 11 bases match TRBD2. Per the germline V gene, CDR1 is MNHNS and CDR2 is SASEGT. This CDR3 contains 15 residues. V trimming: 3 bases; J trimming: 4 bases; junction bases outside the gene matches: 5. CDR3 in amino acids: CASSEGTSGVYEQYF. The CDR3 DNA reads as TGTGCCAGCAGTGAGGGGACTAGCGGCGTTTACGAGCAGTACTTC.

The chain recombines TRBV6-5 with TRBJ1-2; no firm D call. V was shortened by 0 bases and J by 8 bases, with 7 bases between the two germline ends. Germline CDR1 MNHEY, CDR2 SVGAGI. The CDR3 is 12 residues long. The CDR3 is CASSYSGRGYTF. CDR3 nucleotide sequence: TGTGCCAGCAGTTACTCGGGCCGGGGCTACACCTTC.

This sequence joins TRBV3-1 (or the pseudogene TRBV3-2) and TRBJ2-5; 7 positions match TRBD2. The CDR3 runs 14 residues. Trimming took 9 bases from V and 2 from J; bases not matched to a gene: 9. Per germline, CDR1 LGHDT and CDR2 YNNKEL (reference sequence). The CDR3 loop reads CARGAPGGQETQYF. The CDR3, as DNA: TGTGCCAGAGGGGCCCCGGGGGGTCAAGAGACCCAGTACTTC.

This rearrangement joins TRBV7-3 to TRBJ2-5, with D perhaps matching TRBD2 (6 bases). CDR1 and CDR2 from the germline V gene are SGHTA and FQGTGA. This CDR3 has 15 residues. V was cut by 5 bases and J by 0 bases, with 13 bases left in between. CDR3 nucleotides: TGTGCCAGCAGCCCCCGGAGGGCCAACCAAGAGACCCAGTACTTC. Protein sequence: CASSPRRANQETQYF.